These 29 T cell receptor beta chains originate from one sample sequenced in a study of blood T cell repertoires in COVID-19. Repertoires were generated with immunoSEQ multiplex PCR, while TCRdb's copy carries only in-frame clones and drops some. This sample has about 160,000 clones, with around four fifths found just once. What was sequenced was peripheral blood. These receptor sequences come from an older man with acute or convalescent COVID-19.

V and J are TRBV6-1 and TRBJ2-6; 7 nucleotides match TRBD1. The CDR3 length is 17 residues. J was trimmed by 2 bases and V by 3 bases; bases with no gene match: 7. The germline gives CDR1 MNHNS, CDR2 SASEGT. The CDR3 protein is CASSDRQGLPGANVLTF. The CDR3 DNA is TGTGCCAGCAGTGACCGACAGGGCCTCCCTGGGGCCAACGTCCTGACTTTC.

V and J are TRBV19 and TRBJ1-2; 7 nucleotides align to TRBD1. Losses at the gene ends were 5 bases for V and 3 bases for J; bases not matched to a gene: 3. The CDR3 is 13 residues long. CDR1 and CDR2 from the germline V gene are LNHDA and SQIVND (reference sequence). This CDR3 reads CASSLTGDYGYTF. CDR3 DNA sequence: TGTGCCAGTAGTCTTACAGGGGACTATGGCTACACCTTC.

The rearrangement joins TRBV28 to TRBJ2-7, with D possibly matching TRBD2 (5 bases). Germline assignment: CDR1 MDHEN and CDR2 SYDVKM. The CDR3 covers 16 residues. V was clipped by 6 bases and J by 5 bases, with 23 bases between them. Here the CDR3 DNA reads TGTGCCAGCAGCCCAGGAGGCATGGTCGGGGTGAACGAGCAGTACTTC. Translating it yields CASSPGGMVGVNEQYF.

This chain joins TRBV5-1 and TRBJ2-1; the D is unclear. CDR1 and CDR2 from the germline V gene are SGHRS and YFSETQ. This CDR3 is built from 11 residues. Trimming shortened V by 4 bases and J by 5 bases, and 4 bases separated the two germline ends. The CDR3 sequence is CASSRDNEQFF. In DNA, the CDR3 is TGCGCCAGCAGCCGAGACAATGAGCAGTTCTTC. The variable domain in full, completed from reference TRBV5-1 and TRBJ2-1, reads KAGVTQTPRYLIKTRGQQVTLSCSPISGHRSVSWYQQTPGQGLQFLFEYFSETQRNKGNFPGRFSGRQFSNSRSEMNVSTLELGDSALYLCASSRDNEQFFGPGTRLTVL.

This clone was seen a handful of times. The CDR3, as DNA: TGTGCCAGCAGCCGGGACAGGGTGGGCGAGCAGTACTTC. Translation: CASSRDRVGEQYF. The V gene is TRBV11-3, the J gene TRBJ2-7; 9 bases agree with TRBD1. This CDR3 comprises 13 residues. V was clipped by 5 bases and J by 6 bases; unmatched bases: 5. Germline V gene sequence: CDR1 SGHNT, CDR2 YENEEA.

This chain joins TRBV19 and TRBJ2-7, with D tentatively TRBD2 (5 bases). V was shortened by 3 bases and J by 2 bases, with 11 bases between the two germline ends. The CDR3 spans 14 residues. The germline CDR1 and CDR2 sequences are LNHDA and SQIVND (reference sequence). The CDR3 is CASSISPTTYEQYF. The CDR3 bases are TGTGCCAGTAGTATTTCTCCGACTACCTACGAGCAGTACTTC.

The V gene is TRBV3-1 (or the pseudogene TRBV3-2), the J gene TRBJ1-3; TRBD1 aligns across 7 bases. This CDR3 spans 16 amino acids. Looked up from germline, CDR1 is LGHDT and CDR2 is YNNKEL (reference sequence). Trimming at V came to 4 bases and at J to 8 bases, leaving 14 bases not matched to a gene. The CDR3 protein is CASSPTGTQYGDTIYF. In nucleotides, the CDR3 is TGTGCCAGCAGCCCGACAGGGACCCAATACGGGGACACCATATATTTT.

In its sample, this clone was seen a few times. This rearrangement joins TRBV5-6 to TRBJ1-1; 9 bases are a match to TRBD1. This CDR3 is built from 12 residues. The V segment lost 0 bases and the J segment 11 bases; nucleotides outside the gene matches: 2. The V gene's germline CDR1 is SGHDT and CDR2 YYEEEE. CDR3 residues: CASSLGQGDAFF. DNA of the CDR3: TGTGCCAGCAGCTTGGGACAGGGGGACGCTTTCTTT.

This clone was counted a single time. The chain joins TRBV27 to TRBJ2-2, with 7 bases identical to TRBD1. V shed 10 bases, J shed 6 bases, and the junction held 8 bases outside the gene matches. Germline V gives CDR1 MNHEY, CDR2 SMNVEV (reference sequence). The length of the CDR3 is 13 residues. CDR3 residues: CATRDRPPGELFF. The CDR3 DNA reads as TGTGCCACCCGGGACAGACCGCCCGGGGAGCTGTTTTTT.

The chain joins TRBV21-1 to TRBJ2-7; the table gives TRBD1 as D, unverified against the DNA. TRBV21-1 is shown as a pseudogene. The CDR3 extends over 16 amino acids. CDR3 in DNA: TGTGCCAGCAGCTCGCGCGGCAGGGTTTGTTCCTACGAGCAGTACTTC. The encoded protein is CASSSRGRVCSYEQYF.

The CDR3 sequence: CASSSWPGQGPETQYF. The CDR3 DNA is TGTGCCAGCAGTTCCTGGCCGGGACAGGGGCCAGAGACCCAGTACTTC. This rearrangement joins TRBV27 to TRBJ2-5; 10 nucleotides align to TRBD1. The CDR3 is 16 amino acids. The germline V gene encodes CDR1 MNHEY and CDR2 SMNVEV (reference sequence). With V trimmed by 4 bases and J by 4 bases, 9 bases remained unmatched.

The J gene is TRBJ1-5, the V gene TRBV10-3, with D possibly TRBD1 on 6 matching bases. Looked up from germline, CDR1 is ENHRY and CDR2 is SYGVKD. V was pared by 2 bases and J by 2 bases, with 7 bases between. This CDR3 comprises 14 residues. CDR3 sequence: CAISEAGGNQPQHF. In DNA form, the CDR3 reads TGTGCCATCAGTGAGGCAGGGGGCAATCAGCCCCAGCATTTT.

The rearrangement joins TRBV20-1 to TRBJ2-7, with D perhaps matching TRBD2 (6 bases). V lost 3 bases and J 6 bases, leaving 9 bases between the germline ends. CDR3 length equals 11 residues. In germline, CDR1 is DFQATT, CDR2 SNEGSKA (reference sequence). This CDR3 is CSARGGSEQYF. The CDR3 DNA reads as TGCAGTGCTAGGGGAGGCTCCGAGCAGTACTTC.

This clone was picked up many times. This chain links TRBV12-3 or TRBV12-4 with TRBJ2-1, with D uncertain. V was clipped by 3 bases and J by 11 bases, with 8 bases between them. This CDR3 is built from 11 residues. CDR3 sequence (DNA): TGTGCCAGCAGTTTCATGAGCAAGCAGTTCTTC. As protein: CASSFMSKQFF.

This clone was counted a single time. The CDR3 DNA sequence: TGCGCCAGCAGCCCACTGACTAGCGGGAGCGGTACCGGGGAGCTGTTTTTT. This encodes CASSPLTSGSGTGELFF. This chain connects TRBV5-1 to TRBJ2-2; 12 bases align to TRBD2. Germline V gene data show CDR1 as SGHRS and CDR2 as YFSETQ. V lost 4 bases to trimming and J lost 5 bases; unmatched junction nucleotides: 9. CDR3 size: 17 residues.

The chain is built from TRBV6-5 and TRBJ2-7; D perhaps matches TRBD1 (6 bases). The germline gives CDR1 MNHEY, CDR2 SVGAGI. V was shortened by 0 bases and J by 3 bases, with 9 bases between the two germline ends. The CDR3 covers 14 residues. The CDR3 is CASSYSAGVYEQYF. The CDR3 DNA follows: TGTGCCAGCAGTTACTCGGCAGGGGTCTACGAGCAGTACTTC.

This sequence joins TRBV6-1 and TRBJ2-1, with 8 nucleotides matching TRBD1. The V gene end was trimmed by 3 bases and the J gene end by 10 bases; junction bases not matched to a gene: 2. CDR3 length: 12 amino acids. The germline gives CDR1 MNHNS, CDR2 SASEGT. CDR3 bases: TGTGCCAGCAGTGACAGGGGGCGCGAGCAGTTCTTC. The encoded protein is CASSDRGREQFF.

Comment on this clone: A much bigger clone sits one base away, suggesting this may be a read error. Other DNA sequences of this sample code for an identical CDR3. The CDR3 spells CASSVTATNEKLFF. The CDR3 nucleotides read TGTGCCAGCAGCGTGACAGCAACTAATGAAAAACTGTTTTTT. J is TRBJ1-4 and V is TRBV9, with D maybe TRBD1 (5 bases). The CDR3 loop spans 14 amino acids. The V gene's germline CDR1 is SGDLS and CDR2 YYNGEE. Trimming removed 2 bases from V and 0 bases from J, with 5 bases in between.

The gene calls are TRBV2 and TRBJ1-2; no definite D call. Trimming removed 6 bases from V and 0 bases from J, with 14 bases in between. The CDR3 runs 15 residues. From germline, CDR1 is SNHLY and CDR2 FYNNEI. CDR3 in DNA: TGTGCCAGCAGCGCCGGTCCGCGAGCTAACTATGGCTACACCTTC. Protein sequence: CASSAGPRANYGYTF.

This chain joins TRBV19 and TRBJ2-1; 11 bases are shared with TRBD2. The CDR3 totals 15 residues. CDR1 is LNHDA, CDR2 SQIVND, per germline (reference sequence). With 7 bases clipped from V and 8 bases from J, the junction kept 10 bases outside the gene matches. As DNA, the CDR3 is TGTGCCAGTACCACCTCCCTAGCGGGAGGCTATGAGCAGTTCTTC. Protein: CASTTSLAGGYEQFF.

The chain joins TRBV11-2 to TRBJ2-1; D is possibly TRBD1 (6 bases). Trimming cost V 5 bases and J 0 bases, with 14 bases left between them. Germline CDR1 is SGHAT and CDR2 is FQNNGV. The CDR3 length is 16 residues. CDR3 residues: CASSRISGVSYNEQFF. The DNA of the CDR3 is TGTGCCAGCAGCCGGATCTCAGGGGTCTCCTACAATGAGCAGTTCTTC. Looking up the rest from reference TRBV11-2 and TRBJ2-1 gives the full variable domain: EAGVAQSPRYKIIEKRQSVAFWCNPISGHATLYWYQQILGQGPKLLIQFQNNGVVDDSQLPKDRFSAERLKGVDSTLKIQPAKLEDSAVYLCASSRISGVSYNEQFFGPGTRLTVL.

CDR3 coding DNA: TGTGCCAGCACCCAACAGGGGCTCTATGGCTACACCTTC. Translated, it gives CASTQQGLYGYTF. The V and J genes are TRBV5-6 and TRBJ1-2; 7 bases match TRBD1. J gave up 4 bases and V 6 bases, and 6 bases lay outside the gene matches. Germline assignment: CDR1 SGHDT and CDR2 YYEEEE. This CDR3 is 13 amino acids long.

The table lists this clone with a count of one. The chain carries TRBV23-1 and TRBJ2-4; D gene unclear. TRBV23-1 is given ORF status, its function remaining uncertain. V was trimmed by 10 bases and J by 0 bases, leaving 13 bases between them. The CDR3 contains 14 residues. In DNA, the CDR3 is TGCGCCAACCATATCAGACTAGCCAAAAACATTCAGTACTTC. This encodes CANHIRLAKNIQYF.

This chain connects TRBV30 to TRBJ1-4; no clear D. V was shortened by 5 bases and J by 5 bases, with 12 bases between the two germline ends. In germline, CDR1 is GTSNPN, CDR2 SVGIG (reference sequence). The CDR3 contains 13 residues. CDR3 residues: CAWGKTINEKLFF. Written as DNA, the CDR3 is TGTGCCTGGGGAAAGACAATAAATGAAAAACTGTTTTTT.

J is TRBJ1-2 and V is TRBV6-5; D gene uncertain. Trimming cost V 6 bases and J 4 bases, with 9 bases left between them. The CDR3 consists of 12 residues. CDR1 MNHEY and CDR2 SVGAGI come from the germline V gene. CDR3 sequence: CASREETYGYTF. CDR3 nucleotides: TGTGCCAGCAGAGAGGAGACCTATGGCTACACCTTC.

The J gene is TRBJ2-7, the V gene TRBV5-1; 10 nucleotides align to TRBD2. Trimming cost V 0 bases and J 4 bases; bases outside gene matches: 13. Germline CDR1 reads SGHRS; CDR2 reads YFSETQ. This CDR3 contains 18 residues. The CDR3 here is CASSLAGPSGSSAYEQYF. The CDR3 nucleotides are TGCGCCAGCAGCTTGGCCGGGCCTAGCGGGAGCTCCGCGTACGAGCAGTACTTC.

The CDR3 region is CATSDSSASSYNEQFF. In DNA form, the CDR3 reads TGTGCCACCAGTGATTCTAGCGCTAGCTCCTACAATGAGCAGTTCTTC. V is TRBV24-1 and J is TRBJ2-1, with a weak D call TRBD2 (6 bases). Trimming cost V 2 bases and J 0 bases, with 10 bases left between them. This CDR3 contains 16 residues. Looked up from germline, CDR1 is KGHDR and CDR2 is SFDVKD.

V and J are TRBV2 and TRBJ2-7; 11 bases map to TRBD1. The CDR3 sequence is 13 residues long. Germline assignment: CDR1 SNHLY and CDR2 FYNNEI. J was trimmed by 4 bases and V by 6 bases; bases with no gene match: 2. The CDR3 DNA reads TGTGCCAGCAGGGGGACAGGGGGGTACGAGCAGTACTTC. Translated: CASRGTGGYEQYF. The variable domain in full, completed from reference TRBV2 and TRBJ2-7, reads EPEVTQTPSHQVTQMGQEVILRCVPISNHLYFYWYRQILGQKVEFLVSFYNNEISEKSEIFDDQFSVERPDGSNFTLKIRSTKLEDSAMYFCASRGTGGYEQYFGPGTRLTVT.

This clone was counted once. The chain is built from TRBV6-5 and TRBJ1-3; D call uncertain. V was cut by 7 bases and J by 2 bases, with 12 bases left in between. The V gene's germline CDR1 is MNHEY and CDR2 SVGAGI. This CDR3 region has 14 residues. The CDR3: CASNPPGAGNTIYF. The CDR3 coding sequence is TGTGCCAGCAACCCACCCGGGGCTGGAAACACCATATATTTT.